One sample yielded the 5 T cell receptor beta chains listed below, sequenced in a study of CD8 T cells in ankylosing spondylitis. Study findings and constraints: Blood of patients with ankylosing spondylitis appeared to be characterized by a TCR beta motif of eight highly homologous variants.

TCRdb ran MiXCR on the 5' RACE reads and lists one entry per CDR3 protein. This table holds 500,000 or so distinct CDR3 sequences, approximately 5% found once. Their target antigens are unknown. Sequenced material: blood, either unsorted or a sorted T cell fraction (not recorded which). These receptors originate from a male donor with ankylosing spondylitis.

This clonotype was recorded many times. The chain joins TRBV4-3 to TRBJ2-7; D may be TRBD2 (6 bases). This CDR3 region has 15 residues. Deletions cut 4 bases from V and 1 base from J, with 14 bases between. CDR1 is LGHNA and CDR2 is YSLEER in the germline V gene. CDR3 nucleotides: TGCGCCAGCAGCCGCGGGCGGGGATGGTCCTACGAGCAGTACTTC. Translation: CASSRGRGWSYEQYF.

The chain is built from TRBV5-6 and TRBJ2-5; TRBD1 aligns across 9 bases. Germline V lookup: CDR1 SGHDT, CDR2 YYEEEE. V shed 6 bases, J shed 7 bases, and the junction held 10 bases outside the gene matches. The length of the CDR3 is 14 residues. In DNA form, the CDR3 reads TGTGCCAGCACCGCGGGACAGGGATCTGGGACCCAGTACTTC. As protein: CASTAGQGSGTQYF.

A few counts support this clonotype. The V gene is TRBV29-1, the J gene TRBJ2-4, with 7 bases matching TRBD1. Germline V lookup: CDR1 SQVTM, CDR2 ANQGSEA. The CDR3 consists of 15 residues. V was pared by 7 bases and J by 6 bases, with 15 bases of the junction left unmatched. The CDR3 reads CSAFSALGQLNIQYF. CDR3 coding DNA: TGCAGCGCCTTCTCCGCCCTGGGACAGCTAAACATTCAGTACTTC.

This clonotype occurred many times. This chain joins TRBV6-2 or TRBV6-3 and TRBJ2-1; 7 bases line up with TRBD2. The CDR3 covers 13 residues. Germline lookup yields CDR1 MNHEY and CDR2 SVGEGT. V shed 6 bases and J 4 bases; nucleotides not matched to a gene: 3. This CDR3 is CASSGRTYNEQFF. CDR3 coding DNA: TGTGCCAGCAGCGGGAGGACATACAATGAGCAGTTCTTC.

V usage is TRBV7-2 and J usage is TRBJ2-3; 7 nucleotides agree with TRBD1. V was pared by 1 base and J by 2 bases, with 3 bases of the junction left unmatched. The CDR3 length is 15 residues. Germline V gene data show CDR1 as SGHTA and CDR2 as FQGNSA. CDR3 loop: CASSLVGQHTDTQYF. For the CDR3, the DNA is TGTGCCAGCAGCTTAGTGGGACAGCACACAGATACGCAGTATTTT.